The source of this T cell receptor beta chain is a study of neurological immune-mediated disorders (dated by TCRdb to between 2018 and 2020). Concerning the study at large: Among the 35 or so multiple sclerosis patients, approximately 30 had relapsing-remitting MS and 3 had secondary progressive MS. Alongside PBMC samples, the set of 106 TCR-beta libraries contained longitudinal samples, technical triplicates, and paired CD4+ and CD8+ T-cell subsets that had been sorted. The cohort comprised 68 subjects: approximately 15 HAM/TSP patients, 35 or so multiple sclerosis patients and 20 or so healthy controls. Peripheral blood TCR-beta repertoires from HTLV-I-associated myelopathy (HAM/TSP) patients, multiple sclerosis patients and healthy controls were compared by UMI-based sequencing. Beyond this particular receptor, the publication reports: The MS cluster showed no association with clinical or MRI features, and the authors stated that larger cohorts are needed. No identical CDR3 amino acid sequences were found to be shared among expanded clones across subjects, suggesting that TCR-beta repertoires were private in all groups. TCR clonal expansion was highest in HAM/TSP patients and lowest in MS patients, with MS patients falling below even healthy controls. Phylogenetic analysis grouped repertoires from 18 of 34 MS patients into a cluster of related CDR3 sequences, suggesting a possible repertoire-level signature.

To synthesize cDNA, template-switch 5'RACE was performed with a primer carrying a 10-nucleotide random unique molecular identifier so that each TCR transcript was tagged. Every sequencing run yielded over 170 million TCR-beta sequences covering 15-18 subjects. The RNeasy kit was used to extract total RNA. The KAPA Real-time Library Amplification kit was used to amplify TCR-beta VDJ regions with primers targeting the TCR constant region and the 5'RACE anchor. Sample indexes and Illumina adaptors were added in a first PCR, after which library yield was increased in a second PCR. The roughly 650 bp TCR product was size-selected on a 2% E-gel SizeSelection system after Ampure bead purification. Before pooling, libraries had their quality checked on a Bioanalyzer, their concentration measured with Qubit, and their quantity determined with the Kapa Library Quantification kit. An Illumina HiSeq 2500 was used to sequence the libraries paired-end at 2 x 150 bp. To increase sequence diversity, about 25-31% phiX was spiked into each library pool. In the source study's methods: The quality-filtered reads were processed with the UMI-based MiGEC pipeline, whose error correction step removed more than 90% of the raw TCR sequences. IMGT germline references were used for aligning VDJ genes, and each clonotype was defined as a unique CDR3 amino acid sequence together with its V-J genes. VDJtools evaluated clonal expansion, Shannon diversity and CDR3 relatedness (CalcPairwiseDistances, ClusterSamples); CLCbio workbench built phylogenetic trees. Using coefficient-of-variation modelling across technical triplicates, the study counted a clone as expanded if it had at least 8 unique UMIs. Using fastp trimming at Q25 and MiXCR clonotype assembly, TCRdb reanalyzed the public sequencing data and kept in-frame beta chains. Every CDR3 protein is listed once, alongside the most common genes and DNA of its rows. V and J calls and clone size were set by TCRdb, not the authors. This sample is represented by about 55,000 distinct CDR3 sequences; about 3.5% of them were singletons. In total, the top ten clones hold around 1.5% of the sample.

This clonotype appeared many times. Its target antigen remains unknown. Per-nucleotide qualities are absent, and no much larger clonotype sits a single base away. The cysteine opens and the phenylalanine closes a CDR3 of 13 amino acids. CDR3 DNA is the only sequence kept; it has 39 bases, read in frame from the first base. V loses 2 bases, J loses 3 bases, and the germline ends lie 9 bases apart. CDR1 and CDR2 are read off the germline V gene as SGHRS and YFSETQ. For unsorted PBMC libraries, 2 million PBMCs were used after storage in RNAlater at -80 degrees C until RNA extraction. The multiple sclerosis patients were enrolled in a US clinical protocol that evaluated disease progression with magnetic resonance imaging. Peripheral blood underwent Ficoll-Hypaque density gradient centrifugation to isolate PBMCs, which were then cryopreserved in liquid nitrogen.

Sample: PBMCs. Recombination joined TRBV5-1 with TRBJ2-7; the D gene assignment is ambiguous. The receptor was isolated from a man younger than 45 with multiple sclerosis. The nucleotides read TGCGCCAGCAGCTTAGGAACTATCTACGAGCAGTACTTC. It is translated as CASSLGTIYEQYF.